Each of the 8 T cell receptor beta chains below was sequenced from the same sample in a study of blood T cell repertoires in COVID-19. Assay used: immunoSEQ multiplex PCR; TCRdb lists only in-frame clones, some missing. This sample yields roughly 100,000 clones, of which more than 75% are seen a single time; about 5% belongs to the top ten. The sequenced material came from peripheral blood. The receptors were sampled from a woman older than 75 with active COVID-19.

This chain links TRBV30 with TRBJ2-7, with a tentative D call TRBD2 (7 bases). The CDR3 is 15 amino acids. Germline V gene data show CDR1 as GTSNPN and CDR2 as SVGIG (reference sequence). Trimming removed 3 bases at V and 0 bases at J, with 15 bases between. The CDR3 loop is CAWSPGGTNSYEQYF. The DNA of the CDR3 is TGTGCCTGGAGCCCCGGGGGGACAAACTCCTACGAGCAGTACTTC.

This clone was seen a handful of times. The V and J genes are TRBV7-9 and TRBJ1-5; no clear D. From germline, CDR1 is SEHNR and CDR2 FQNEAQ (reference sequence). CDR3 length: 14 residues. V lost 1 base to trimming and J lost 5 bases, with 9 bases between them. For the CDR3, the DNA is TGTGCCAGCAGCTTAGGGCAGTCCTATCAGCCCCAGCATTTT. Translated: CASSLGQSYQPQHF.

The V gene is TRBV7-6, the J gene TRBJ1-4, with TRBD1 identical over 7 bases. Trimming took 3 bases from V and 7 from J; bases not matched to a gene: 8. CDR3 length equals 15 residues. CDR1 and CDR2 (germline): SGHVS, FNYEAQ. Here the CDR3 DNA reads TGTGCCAGCAGCTTTCCACAGGGGACTGGTGAAAAACTGTTTTTT. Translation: CASSFPQGTGEKLFF.

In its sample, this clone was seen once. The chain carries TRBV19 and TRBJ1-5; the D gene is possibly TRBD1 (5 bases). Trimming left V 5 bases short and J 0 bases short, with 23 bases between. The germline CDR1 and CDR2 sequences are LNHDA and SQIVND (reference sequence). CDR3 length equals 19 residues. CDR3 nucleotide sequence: TGTGCCAGTAGTGACGCTCGGGACGGTGTCGGGAGTAGCAATCAGCCCCAGCATTTT. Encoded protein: CASSDARDGVGSSNQPQHF.

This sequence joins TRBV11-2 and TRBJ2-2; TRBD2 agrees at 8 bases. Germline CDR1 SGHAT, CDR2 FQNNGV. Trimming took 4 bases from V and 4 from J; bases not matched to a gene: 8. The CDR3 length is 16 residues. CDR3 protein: CASSSLLAGTTGELFF. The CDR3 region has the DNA TGTGCCAGCAGCTCCCTTTTAGCGGGAACCACCGGGGAGCTGTTTTTT.

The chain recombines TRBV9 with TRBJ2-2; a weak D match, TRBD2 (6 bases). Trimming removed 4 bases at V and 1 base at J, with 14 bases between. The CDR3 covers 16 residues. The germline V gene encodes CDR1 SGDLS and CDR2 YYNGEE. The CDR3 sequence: CASSPAGTVNTGELFF. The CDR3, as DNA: TGTGCCAGCAGCCCGGCCGGGACTGTGAACACCGGGGAGCTGTTTTTT. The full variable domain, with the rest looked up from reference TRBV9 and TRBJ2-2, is DSGVTQTPKHLITATGQRVTLRCSPRSGDLSVYWYQQSLDQGLQFLIQYYNGEERAKGNILERFSAQQFPDLHSELNLSSLELGDSALYFCASSPAGTVNTGELFFGEGSRLTVL.

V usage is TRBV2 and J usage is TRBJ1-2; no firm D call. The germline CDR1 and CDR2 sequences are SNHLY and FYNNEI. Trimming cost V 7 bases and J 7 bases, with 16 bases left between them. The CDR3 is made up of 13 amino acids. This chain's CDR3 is CASIPGRVGGYTF. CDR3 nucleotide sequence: TGTGCCAGCATTCCAGGAAGAGTTGGTGGCTACACCTTC.

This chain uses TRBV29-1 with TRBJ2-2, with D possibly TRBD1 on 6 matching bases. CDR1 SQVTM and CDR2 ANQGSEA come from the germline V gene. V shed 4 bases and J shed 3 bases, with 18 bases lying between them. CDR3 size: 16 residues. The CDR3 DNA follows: TGCAGCGTTGGCTCCGATGGGGGCTGGGACACCGGGGAGCTGTTTTTT. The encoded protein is CSVGSDGGWDTGELFF.